Below, one T cell receptor (beta chain) is given with its context. The data belong to a study of response to subunit inactivated influenza vaccine. TCRdb independently ran MiXCR on the RT-PCR reads; one entry per CDR3 protein. The data contain about 540,000 distinct CDR3 sequences, less than 25% of them singletons. The sample was also reused in another study, on T cells expressing NK-cell markers. That work contributes: Scientists made TCR beta cDNA using 5'RACE template switching with UMIs. Seven sequenced donors out of eight were HCMV-seropositive, one seronegative. Restricting sorting to alpha-beta TCR T cells was achieved in several experiments by an anti-gamma-delta TCR antibody.

This sample comprised CD4+ T cells sorted from PBMCs, obtained roughly 12 days after vaccination. The sequence was obtained from a man aged 50 or older who received an inactivated influenza vaccine.

Here the CDR3 reads CASRSLAGLETQYF. CDR3 bases: TGTGCCAGCCGCAGTCTAGCGGGATTGGAGACCCAGTACTTC. The gene calls are TRBV7-2 and TRBJ2-5; 9 bases map to TRBD2. CDR1 SGHTA and CDR2 FQGNSA come from the germline V gene. V shed 8 bases, J shed 5 bases, and the junction held 9 bases outside the gene matches. The CDR3 contains 14 residues.